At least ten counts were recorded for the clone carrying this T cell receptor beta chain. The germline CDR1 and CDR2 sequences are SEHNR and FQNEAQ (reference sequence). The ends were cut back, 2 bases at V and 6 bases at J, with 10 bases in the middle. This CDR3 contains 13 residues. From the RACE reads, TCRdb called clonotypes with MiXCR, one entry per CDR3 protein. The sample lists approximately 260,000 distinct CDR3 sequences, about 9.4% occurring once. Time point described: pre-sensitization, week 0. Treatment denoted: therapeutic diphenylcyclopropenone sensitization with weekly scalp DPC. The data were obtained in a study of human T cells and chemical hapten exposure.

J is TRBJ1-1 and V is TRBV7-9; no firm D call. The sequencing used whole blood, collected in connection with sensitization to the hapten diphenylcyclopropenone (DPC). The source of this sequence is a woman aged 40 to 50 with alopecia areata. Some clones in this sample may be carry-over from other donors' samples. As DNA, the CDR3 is TGTGCCAGCAGCTTAATCTATGCTCCTGAAGCTTTCTTT. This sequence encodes CASSLIYAPEAFF.